This T cell receptor beta chain derives from a study of blood T cell repertoires in COVID-19 (dated by TCRdb to about 2020). A note on the overall study: The collaborator samples originated in the United States, Italy and Spain and spanned the acute and convalescent phases of COVID-19. The prospective study material was composed of cDNA or gDNA derived from T cells, B-cell-depleted T cells, or PBMCs. The dataset comprised deeply sampled blood TCRbeta repertoires from subjects exposed to, actively infected with, or recovered from COVID-19. The repertoires were released in a freely available public database intended as a resource for research on the immune response to SARS-CoV-2. Samples were obtained from the ongoing ImmuneRACE study (first 160 participants) and from some 1,200 subjects provided by 6 global collaborators. Sample metadata almost always included a de-identified subject ID, COVID-19 status, age in years and sex. Where available, HLA class I and class II types were taken from metadata supplied by the sample provider and were not determined by assay-based typing. On the study overall, not on this receptor specifically: The amount of clinical and demographic metadata varied by source and participant and was provided uncurated.

The count of this clone is one. Its antigen is not yet known. No base quality values were provided; no much bigger clone lies one nucleotide off. A distance of 13 bases separates the germline ends of V and J, which lose 3 bases and 4 bases respectively. Taken from cysteine to phenylalanine, the CDR3 has 14 residues. This entry keeps only the CDR3 DNA: 42 bases, framed from base 1. The CDR1 and CDR2 encoded by the germline V gene (reference sequence) are DFQATT and SNEGSKA. Whole blood was collected in K2EDTA tubes by collaborating institutions according to the institutions' own protocols. For TCRbeta analysis, collaborators shipped samples in one of three forms: frozen whole blood, isolated PBMCs, or DNA extracted from either of those sample types. The immunoSEQ Assay, a bias-controlled multiplex PCR, was used to amplify TCRbeta CDR3 regions from genomic DNA. The authors processed their data as follows. Nucleated cell counts per sample were estimated from amplification of reference gene primers within the assay. To quantify the absolute abundance of each unique TCRbeta CDR3 rearrangement, sequence reads were collapsed and filtered. Productive Simpson clonality was computed per sample as the square root of Simpson's diversity index over productive rearrangements. This is the immuneACCESS table as TCRdb keeps it, with only in-frame sequences that have V and J called. A part of the clones is gone; compared with another copy, unresolved V genes explain less than half, and the rest is unexplained. Clonal size and the V and J genes are those of that table, whereas D and trimming came from the DNA. The sample table contains some 210,000 clones; only one count was recorded for approximately 90% of them. Of the sample, under 5.5% is held by the ten largest clones.

The chain couples TRBV20-1 to TRBJ2-4; the D gene assignment is ambiguous. This TCR was recovered from a woman between 35 and 50 years old with acute or convalescent COVID-19. The sample consisted of peripheral blood. CDR3 reads: CSASKLAGKNIQYF. Read as DNA, the sequence is TGCAGTGCTAGTAAGTTAGCCGGGAAAAACATTCAGTACTTC.